This TCR beta chain is drawn from a study of T cell responses to AZD1222 COVID-19 vaccine. Study overall: Second-dose timings of about 4 or about 12 weeks were pooled. Study observations and caveats: It should be noted that donors were predominantly white British and more often female, and clonal diversity was possibly underestimated. At study baseline, merely five or six AZD1222 recipients were seropositive.

Trimming removed 0 bases at V and 7 bases at J, with 9 bases between. Germline V gene lookup returns CDR1 SGHTA and CDR2 FQGNSA. The CDR3 has 14 residues. A remark on this clone: The target antigen is unknown.

Sequencing was performed with immunoSEQ multiplex PCR; in TCRdb, only in-frame clones are kept and a portion is missing. Of 100,000 to 150,000 clones listed, 88% are singletons. This TCR was sampled from an adult in good health. The V gene is TRBV7-2, the J gene TRBJ1-4, with a possible D match to TRBD1 (5 bases). The sequences come from peripheral blood, collected on day 0 of AZD1222 vaccination. The CDR3 protein is CASSLAAGREKLFF. CDR3 nucleotides: TGTGCCAGCAGCTTAGCGGCAGGGCGTGAAAAACTGTTTTTT. The whole variable domain, remainder taken from reference TRBV7-2 and TRBJ1-4, is GAGVSQSPSNKVTEKGKDVELRCDPISGHTALYWYRQSLGQGLEFLIYFQGNSAPDKSGLPSDRFSAERTGGSVSTLTIQRTQQEDSAVYLCASSLAAGREKLFFGSGTQLSVL.